The clone carrying this TCR beta chain was recorded once. No antigen is known for it. MiXCR, run by TCRdb on the 5' RACE reads, gives a single entry per CDR3 protein. In the table there are 150,000 or so distinct CDR3 sequences, roughly 24% of which are singletons. These data are taken from a study of T-cell memory formation after mild COVID-19. Study conclusions and caveats: The study detected some responding clones in pre-infection memory, suggesting cross-reactive memory joined. Clones that got smaller from day 15 to 85 had even CD4/CD8, while clones growing later tipped toward CD4+.

Sequences were obtained from PBMCs or a T cell subset sorted from them (not recorded which). The sequence came from an adult woman who had mild COVID-19 (a few samples of this study predate the infection). Cell type and time point are not known.

CDR3 loop: CASSPTGLGGETQYF. The CDR3 nucleotides read TGTGCCAGCAGCCCCACCGGGTTGGGGGGAGAGACCCAGTACTTC. The genes are TRBV7-3 and TRBJ2-5; weak D call: TRBD2 (6 bases). The V end was cut by 5 bases, the J end by 4 bases, with 17 bases between. CDR3 length: 15 residues. CDR1 is SGHTA, CDR2 FQGTGA, per germline.